This T cell receptor (beta chain) appears in the sequencing data of a study of CD8 T cells in ankylosing spondylitis. Study results and caveats: The clones that were linked to disease were reported to be significantly enriched in matched synovial fluid samples from ankylosing spondylitis patients. Several of the motif variants were reported before in synovial fluid and blood from reactive arthritis.

The CDR3 extends over 11 amino acids. From germline, CDR1 is GTSNPN and CDR2 SVGIG (reference sequence). V was shortened by 3 bases and J by 8 bases, with 10 bases between the two germline ends. Notes on this clonotype: Its specificity is unknown.

Scientists made TCR beta libraries using quantitative 5'-RACE with molecular barcodes. TCRdb reanalysed the 5' RACE reads using MiXCR and keeps one entry per CDR3 protein. Altogether about 140,000 distinct CDR3 sequences are present, more than 5.5% being singletons, with the ten largest covering roughly 12%. This receptor was taken from a female donor with ankylosing spondylitis or in good health (not recorded which). The sequenced sample consisted of blood, either unsorted or a sorted T cell fraction (not recorded which). The chain carries TRBV30 and TRBJ1-1; no reliable D call. The CDR3 protein is CAWSRRAEAFF. CDR3 in DNA: TGTGCCTGGAGCCGACGGGCAGAAGCTTTCTTT.